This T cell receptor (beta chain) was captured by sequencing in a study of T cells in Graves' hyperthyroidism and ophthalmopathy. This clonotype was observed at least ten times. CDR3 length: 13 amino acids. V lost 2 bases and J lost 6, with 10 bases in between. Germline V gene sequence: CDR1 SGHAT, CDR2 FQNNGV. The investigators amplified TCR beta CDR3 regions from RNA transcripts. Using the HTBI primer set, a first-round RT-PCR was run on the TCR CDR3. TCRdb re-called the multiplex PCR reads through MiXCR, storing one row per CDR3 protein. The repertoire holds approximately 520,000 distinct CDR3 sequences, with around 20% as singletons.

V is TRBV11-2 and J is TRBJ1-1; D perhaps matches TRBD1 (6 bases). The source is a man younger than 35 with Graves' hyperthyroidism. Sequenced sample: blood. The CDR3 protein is CASSLYRAAEAFF. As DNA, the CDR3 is TGTGCCAGCAGCTTATACAGGGCAGCTGAAGCTTTCTTT.